This TCR beta chain was recorded in a study of blood T cells in healthy people across ages. CDR3 length equals 15 residues. V shed 7 bases and J shed 0 bases, with 12 bases lying between them. Alongside a J-beta primer mix, a sample-barcoded 5' primer served in a second PCR lasting about 6 to 12 cycles. TCRdb ran MiXCR on the 5' RACE reads and lists one entry per CDR3 protein. Here the sample spans about 800,000 distinct CDR3 sequences, 20% to 30% being singletons. The same data also went into a second study, on T cells of mothers and their children.

The sequence derives from a boy aged 5-17 years in good health. The sample comprised blood. The V and J genes are TRBV12-3 or TRBV12-4 and TRBJ1-4; TRBD1 might be the D (6 bases). CDR3 loop: CASNLKGATNEKLFF. In DNA, the CDR3 is TGTGCCAGCAACTTAAAGGGGGCAACTAATGAAAAACTGTTTTTT.